This entry describes one T cell receptor (beta chain). Its cognate antigen is unknown. This sample stems from a study of vaccination and CD4 T cells after COVID-19. Study at large: At a median 72 days (range 14 to 241) after dose two, post-vaccine samples were obtained. Cellular stimulation was performed using overlapping spike peptides derived from SARS-CoV-2, HCoV-NL63, HCoV-OC43 and HCoV-229E.

Indicated treatment: roughly 11-day PBMC culture with coronavirus spike peptide pools or control peptides (ViraFEST assay). Sequencing of cultured CD4+ T cell DNA used the Oncomine TCR Beta short-read assay. TCRdb re-derived calls from the PCR reads in MiXCR, one entry per CDR3 protein. This table has roughly 14,000 distinct CDR3 sequences, 30% to 40% appearing once. The CDR3 spans 13 residues. Trimming took off 5 bases at V and 6 bases at J, with 14 bases between the two ends. The germline V gene has CDR1 LNHDA and CDR2 SQIVND (reference sequence). The clonotype was recovered from a human donor who had recovered from COVID-19. V gene TRBV19 combines with J gene TRBJ2-7; D unresolved. The sequenced sample was CD4+ T cells from blood, cultured in vitro, obtained before SARS-CoV-2 vaccination. CDR3 sequence (DNA): TGTGCCAGTAGTCCCCAAAGGATGGGCGAGCAGTACTTC. Translating it yields CASSPQRMGEQYF.